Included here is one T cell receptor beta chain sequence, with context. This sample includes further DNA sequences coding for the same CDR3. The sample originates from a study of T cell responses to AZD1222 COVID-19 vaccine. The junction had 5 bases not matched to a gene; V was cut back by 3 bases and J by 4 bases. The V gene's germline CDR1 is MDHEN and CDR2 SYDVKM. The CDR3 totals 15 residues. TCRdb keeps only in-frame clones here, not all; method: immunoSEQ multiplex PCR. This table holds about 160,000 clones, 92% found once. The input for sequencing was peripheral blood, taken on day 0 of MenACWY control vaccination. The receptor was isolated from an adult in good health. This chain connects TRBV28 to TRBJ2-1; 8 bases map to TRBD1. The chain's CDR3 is CASSLVQGAYNEQFF. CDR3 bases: TGTGCCAGCAGTTTGGTGCAGGGGGCTTACAATGAGCAGTTCTTC. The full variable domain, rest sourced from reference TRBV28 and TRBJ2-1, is DVKVTQSSRYLVKRTGEKVFLECVQDMDHENMFWYRQDPGLGLRLIYFSYDVKMKEKGDIPEGYSVSREKKERFSLILESASTNQTSMYLCASSLVQGAYNEQFFGPGTRLTVL.